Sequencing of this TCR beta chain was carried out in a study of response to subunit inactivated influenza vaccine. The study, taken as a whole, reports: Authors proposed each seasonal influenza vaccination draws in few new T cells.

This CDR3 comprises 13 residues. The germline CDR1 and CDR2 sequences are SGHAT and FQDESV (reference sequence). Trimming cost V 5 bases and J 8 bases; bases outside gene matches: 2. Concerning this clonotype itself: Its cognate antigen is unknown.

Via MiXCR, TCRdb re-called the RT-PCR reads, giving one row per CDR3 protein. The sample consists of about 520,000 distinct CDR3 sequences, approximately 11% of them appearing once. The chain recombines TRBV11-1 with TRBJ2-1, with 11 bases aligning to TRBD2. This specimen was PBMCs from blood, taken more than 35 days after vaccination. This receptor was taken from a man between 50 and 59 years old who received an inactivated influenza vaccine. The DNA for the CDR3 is TGTGCCAGCAGCGGGGGACTAGCGGATGAGCAGTTCTTC. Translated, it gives CASSGGLADEQFF.